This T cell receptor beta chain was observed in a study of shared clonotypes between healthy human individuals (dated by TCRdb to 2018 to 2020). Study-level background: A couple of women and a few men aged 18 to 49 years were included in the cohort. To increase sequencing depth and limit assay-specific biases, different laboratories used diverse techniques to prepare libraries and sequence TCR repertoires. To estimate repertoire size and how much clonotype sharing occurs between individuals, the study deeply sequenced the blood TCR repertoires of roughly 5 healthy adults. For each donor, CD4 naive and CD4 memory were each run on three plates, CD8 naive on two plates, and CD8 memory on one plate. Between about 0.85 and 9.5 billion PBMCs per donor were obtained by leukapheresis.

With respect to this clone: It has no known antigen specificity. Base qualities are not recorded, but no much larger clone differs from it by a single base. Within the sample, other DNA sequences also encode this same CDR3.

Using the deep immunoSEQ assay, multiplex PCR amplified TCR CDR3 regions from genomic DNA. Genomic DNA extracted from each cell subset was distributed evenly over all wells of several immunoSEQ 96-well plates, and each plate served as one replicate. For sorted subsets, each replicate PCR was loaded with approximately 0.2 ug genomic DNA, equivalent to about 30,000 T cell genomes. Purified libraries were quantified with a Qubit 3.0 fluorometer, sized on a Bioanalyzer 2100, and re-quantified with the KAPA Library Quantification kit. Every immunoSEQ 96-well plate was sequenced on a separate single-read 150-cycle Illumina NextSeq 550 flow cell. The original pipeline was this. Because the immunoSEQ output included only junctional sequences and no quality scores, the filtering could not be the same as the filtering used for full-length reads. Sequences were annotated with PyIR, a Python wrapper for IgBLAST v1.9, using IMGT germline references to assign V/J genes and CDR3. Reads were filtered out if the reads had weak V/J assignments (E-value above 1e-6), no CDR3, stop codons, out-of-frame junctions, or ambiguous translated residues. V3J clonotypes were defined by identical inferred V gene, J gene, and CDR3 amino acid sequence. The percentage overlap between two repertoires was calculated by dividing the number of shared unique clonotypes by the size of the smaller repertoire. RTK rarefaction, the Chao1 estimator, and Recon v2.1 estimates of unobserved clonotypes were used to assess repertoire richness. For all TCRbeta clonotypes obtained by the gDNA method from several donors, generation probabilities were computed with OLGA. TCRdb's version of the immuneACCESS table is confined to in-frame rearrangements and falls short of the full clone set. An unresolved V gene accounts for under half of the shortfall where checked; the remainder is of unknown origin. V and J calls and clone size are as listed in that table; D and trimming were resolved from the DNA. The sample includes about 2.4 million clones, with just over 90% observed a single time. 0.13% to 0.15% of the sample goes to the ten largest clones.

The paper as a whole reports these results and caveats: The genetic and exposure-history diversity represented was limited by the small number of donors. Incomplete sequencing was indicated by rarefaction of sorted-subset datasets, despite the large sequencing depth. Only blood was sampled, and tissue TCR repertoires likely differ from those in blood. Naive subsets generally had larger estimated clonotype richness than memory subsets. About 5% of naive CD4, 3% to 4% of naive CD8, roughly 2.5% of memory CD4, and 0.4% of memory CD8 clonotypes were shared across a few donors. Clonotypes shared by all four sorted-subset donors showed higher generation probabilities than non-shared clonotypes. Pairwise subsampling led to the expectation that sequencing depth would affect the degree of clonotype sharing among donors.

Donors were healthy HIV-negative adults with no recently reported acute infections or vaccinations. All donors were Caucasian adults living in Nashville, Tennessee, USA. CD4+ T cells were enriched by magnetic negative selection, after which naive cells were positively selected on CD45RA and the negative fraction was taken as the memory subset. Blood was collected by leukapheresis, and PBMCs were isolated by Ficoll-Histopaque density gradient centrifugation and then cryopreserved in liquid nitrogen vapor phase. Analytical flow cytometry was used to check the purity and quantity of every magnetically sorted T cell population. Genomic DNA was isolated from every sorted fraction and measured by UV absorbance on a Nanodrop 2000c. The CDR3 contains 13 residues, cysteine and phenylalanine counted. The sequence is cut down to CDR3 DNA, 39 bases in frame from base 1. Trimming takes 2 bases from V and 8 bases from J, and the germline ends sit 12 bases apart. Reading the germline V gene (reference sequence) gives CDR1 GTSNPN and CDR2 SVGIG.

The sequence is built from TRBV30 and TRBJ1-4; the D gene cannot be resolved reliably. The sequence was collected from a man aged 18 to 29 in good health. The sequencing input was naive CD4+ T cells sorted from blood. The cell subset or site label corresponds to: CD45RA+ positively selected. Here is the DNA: TGTGCCTGGAGTCCTGGTGTGGGGGAAAAACTGTTTTTT. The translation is CAWSPGVGEKLFF.